This TCR beta chain was documented in a study of OX40 agonist ivuxolimab in advanced cancers. About the investigation overall: Ivuxolimab was a fully human IgG2 agonistic monoclonal antibody targeting the costimulatory receptor OX40 (CD134). Partial responses occurred in three dose-escalation patients: two with cutaneous melanoma and one with hepatocellular carcinoma. Of the roughly 52 dose-escalation patients, hepatocellular carcinoma was present in some 19, melanoma in around 15, renal cell carcinoma in 9 and head and neck cancer in 9. Peripheral TCRbeta sequencing was intended to test whether TCR sequence diversity was altered and clonal T-cell expansion was caused by ivuxolimab. A male proportion of under 85% and a mean age of around 60 years, ranging from 23 to 79, were recorded for the dose-escalation cohort. Intravenous ivuxolimab was administered to patients every 2 weeks at six dose levels: 0.01, 0.1, 0.3, 1.5, 3 and 10 mg/kg. Patients were allowed to have had prior anti-PD-1, anti-PD-L1 or anti-CTLA-4 therapy, and 30% to 50% of the dose-escalation patients had previously received checkpoint inhibitors. The monotherapy dose-escalation portion (N of about 50 patients) of the phase I ivuxolimab trial is reported in the paper. Summary of the overall study and its limitations: In the 0.1-3.0 mg/kg groups, partial responders had among the lowest normalized peripheral clonal expansion, particularly in CD8+ T cells. Low levels of normalized T-cell clonal expansion were also seen in some nonresponding patients. Which antigens the clonally expanded peripheral T cells were specific for was not determined. After ivuxolimab, more expanded clones were found on average in CD8+ T cells than in CD4+ T cells. Clonal expansion of both CD4+ and CD8+ blood T cells was observed from baseline to week 6 at doses 0.1 to 3.0 mg/kg.

The CDR3 runs 16 residues from the cysteine to the phenylalanine. Here the CDR3 DNA is all that survives: 48 bases in frame from base 1. For CDR1 and CDR2, the germline V gene lists MGHRA and YSYEKL. The V end loses 1 base and the J end loses 8 bases, and a stretch of 20 bases separates them. Genomic DNA was extracted from sorted cells for sequencing of the TCRbeta CDR3 region. The immunoSEQ Assay was used to sequence the TCRbeta CDR3 regions. TCRdb obtained this table from immuneACCESS and retained in-frame rearrangements with V and J assigned. These tables miss some clones; where compared with another copy, unresolved V genes account for less than half of the shortfall, and the remainder is unexplained. This sample lists more than 75,000 clones; roughly 80% were detected once. In total, the top ten clones hold 5.5% to 7% of the sample. Patients with a history of autoimmune disease or receiving systemic immunosuppression were excluded from the trial. In every dose cohort, peripheral blood was drawn for TCR sequencing at baseline, cycle 4 day 1, and cycle 7 day 1. Samples came from an open-label, multicenter, first-in-human phase I dose-escalation trial of ivuxolimab. Adults with locally advanced or metastatic melanoma, renal cell, hepatocellular, or head and neck squamous cell carcinoma were enrolled in the trial. Before TCR sequencing, CD4+ T cells and CD8+ T cells were sorted from peripheral blood as separate populations.

On this clone itself: Its recognized antigen is unknown. No much larger clone exists at a distance of one base, and base qualities are not known.

The specimen was CD4+ or CD8+ T cells sorted from blood, collected in a trial of the OX40 agonist ivuxolimab. The source of this sequence is an adult with an advanced solid tumor such as melanoma, head and neck, liver or kidney cancer. The chain is made from TRBV4-1 and TRBJ1-2; the D gene lacks a confident call. The sequenced DNA: TGCGCCAGCAGCCAAGCGGCCACTTCGGAGCGAGGAGGCTACACCTTC. The resulting protein is CASSQAATSERGGYTF.